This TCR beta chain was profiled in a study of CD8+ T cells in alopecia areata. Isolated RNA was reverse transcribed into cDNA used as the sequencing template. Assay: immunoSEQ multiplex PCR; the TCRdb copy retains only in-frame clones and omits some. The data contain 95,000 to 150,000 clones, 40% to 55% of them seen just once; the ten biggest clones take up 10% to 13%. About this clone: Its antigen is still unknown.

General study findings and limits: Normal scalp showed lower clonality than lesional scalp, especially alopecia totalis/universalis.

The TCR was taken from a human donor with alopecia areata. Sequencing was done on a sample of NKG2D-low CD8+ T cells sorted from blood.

The CDR3 loop is CSVEGGTLEETQYF. Written as DNA, the CDR3 is TGCAGCGTTGAAGGGGGGACTTTGGAAGAGACCCAGTACTTC. The chain carries TRBV29-1 and TRBJ2-5; TRBD2 might be the D (6 bases). The V end lost 1 base, the J end lost 3 bases, and 12 bases lay between the germline ends. The CDR3 totals 14 residues. Germline-derived CDR1 and CDR2 are SQVTM and ANQGSEA. Using reference TRBV29-1 and TRBJ2-5 for the parts outside the CDR3, the full variable domain is SAVISQKPSRDICQRGTSLTIQCQVDSQVTMMFWYRQQPGQSLTLIATANQGSEATYESGFVIDKFPISRPNLTFSTLTVSNMSPEDSSIYLCSVEGGTLEETQYFGPGTRLLVL.